The clone carrying this TCR beta chain has just a few counts. Antigen specificity is unknown. TCRdb re-called the 5' RACE reads through MiXCR, storing one row per CDR3 protein. Of about 330,000 distinct CDR3 sequences listed, approximately 8.2% are singletons. These data originate in a study of CD8 T cells in ankylosing spondylitis. Study results and limitations: The authors reported significant enrichment of disease-linked clones in matched ankylosing spondylitis synovial fluid. Blood of patients with ankylosing spondylitis appeared to be characterized by a TCR beta motif of 8 or 9 highly homologous variants. Certain motif variants had earlier been reported in reactive arthritis synovial fluid and blood.

The CDR3 spans 14 residues. Germline trimming cut 6 bases from V and 2 bases from J; bases unmatched to any gene: 5. This chain connects TRBV12-3 or TRBV12-4 to TRBJ2-5; 8 bases are a match to TRBD1. Sequenced sample: blood, either unsorted or a sorted T cell fraction (not recorded which). This clonotype was obtained from a male donor with ankylosing spondylitis. The CDR3 loop reads CASRRTGRQETQYF. The CDR3 coding sequence is TGTGCCAGCAGGCGGACAGGGCGGCAAGAGACCCAGTACTTC.